This T cell receptor beta chain was recorded in a study of T cell responses to AZD1222 COVID-19 vaccine. This CDR3 contains 14 residues. The germline V gene encodes CDR1 SGHNT and CDR2 YYREEE (reference sequence). V was pared by 0 bases and J by 1 base, with 7 bases between. Assay: immunoSEQ multiplex PCR; the TCRdb copy retains only in-frame clones and omits some. The data hold some 140,000 clones, with roughly 90% observed a single time. Sequencing used peripheral blood, obtained on day 0 of AZD1222 vaccination. The rearrangement links TRBV5-4 to TRBJ1-1; D is ambiguous. The TCR originated in an adult in good health. The CDR3 DNA follows: TGTGCCAGCAGCTTGGACAGCTCGAACACTGAAGCTTTCTTT. Amino acids: CASSLDSSNTEAFF.